These 23 T cell receptor beta chains came from one sample sequenced in a study of glioma-infiltrating T cells. Using RNA template, CDR3s of TCR alpha and beta were amplified with iRepertoire arm-PCR. Via MiXCR, TCRdb re-called the multiplex PCR reads, giving one row per CDR3 protein. The sample yields 300,000 to 400,000 distinct CDR3 sequences, around 38% seen once. The sequenced sample was glioma tissue, nonneoplastic brain tissue, or PBMCs (not recorded which). These receptors were collected from a human donor with low-grade glioma or glioblastoma, undergoing nonglioma brain surgery, or in good health (not recorded which).

The V call is TRBV5-1, the J call TRBJ1-1; 7 bases are a match to TRBD1. V shed 0 bases, J shed 4 bases, and the junction held 9 bases outside the gene matches. CDR1 SGHRS and CDR2 YFSETQ come from the germline V gene. The CDR3 length is 16 residues. CDR3 amino acids: CASSLGDSHGITEAFF. CDR3 DNA sequence: TGCGCCAGCAGCTTGGGGGACAGCCACGGGATCACTGAAGCTTTCTTT.

This clonotype was picked up a small number of times. V and J are TRBV19 and TRBJ1-1; D call uncertain. V lost 9 bases, J lost 0 bases, and 14 bases lay in between. The germline gives CDR1 LNHDA, CDR2 SQIVND (reference sequence). The CDR3 spans 14 residues. The CDR3 loop is CASRQGRVNTEAFF. The DNA of the CDR3 is TGTGCCAGCCGTCAAGGGCGGGTGAACACTGAAGCTTTCTTT.

V gene TRBV28 combines with J gene TRBJ2-5, with D possibly matching TRBD1 (6 bases). The ends were cut back, 3 bases at V and 1 base at J, with 21 bases in the middle. Germline values: CDR1 MDHEN, CDR2 SYDVKM. This CDR3 spans 18 amino acids. This CDR3 reads CASSFPLSPDSLQETQYF. Here the CDR3 DNA reads TGTGCCAGCAGTTTTCCCCTCTCCCCGGACAGCCTCCAAGAGACCCAGTACTTC.

This chain uses TRBV28 with TRBJ2-7, with 8 nucleotides matching TRBD1. J lost 6 bases, V lost 4 bases, and 5 bases had no gene match. From germline, CDR1 is MDHEN and CDR2 SYDVKM. The CDR3 is made up of 13 amino acids. CDR3 sequence reads: CASSSGQGREQYF. As DNA, the CDR3 is TGTGCCAGCAGTTCCGGACAGGGCCGCGAGCAGTACTTC.

The CDR3 reads CSATRPPISYEQYF. DNA of the CDR3: TGCAGTGCTACCCGGCCTCCCATATCCTACGAGCAGTACTTC. This chain connects TRBV20-1 to TRBJ2-7; D gene ambiguous. The CDR3 runs to 14 residues. Germline V gene sequence: CDR1 DFQATT, CDR2 SNEGSKA (reference sequence). The V and J ends lost 4 bases and 1 base respectively, with 14 bases between them.

The V gene is TRBV6-9, the J gene TRBJ2-1; 9 bases line up with TRBD2. The germline CDR1 and CDR2 sequences are MNHGY and SVAAGI. J was trimmed by 2 bases and V by 5 bases; bases with no gene match: 4. The CDR3 totals 15 residues. CDR3: CASSHLAGPYNEQFF. CDR3 nucleotide sequence: TGTGCCAGCAGTCATCTAGCGGGGCCCTACAATGAGCAGTTCTTC.

Of note for this clonotype: This may come from a read error, since a much larger clone is one base off. V gene TRBV20-1 combines with J gene TRBJ2-1; 9 bases agree with TRBD1. The CDR3 has 16 residues. The J segment lost 4 bases and the V segment lost 5 bases, leaving 12 bases of the junction unmatched. Germline CDR1 DFQATT, CDR2 SNEGSKA (reference sequence). The CDR3 nucleotides read TGCAGTGCTCCCAAGGGGGAACAGGGGGCTTACAATGAGCAGTTCTTC. Its translation is CSAPKGEQGAYNEQFF.

To note about this clonotype: This may arise from a read error, as a much more abundant clone is one base away. This chain links TRBV27 with TRBJ2-2, with D perhaps matching TRBD1 (6 bases). The CDR3 totals 19 residues. Germline lookup yields CDR1 MNHEY and CDR2 SMNVEV (reference sequence). Trimming cost V 0 bases and J 3 bases, with 20 bases left between them. The CDR3 spells CASSLSRGHDFKDTGELFF. CDR3 in DNA: TGTGCCAGCAGTTTATCTAGGGGACACGACTTTAAGGACACCGGGGAGCTGTTTTTT.

CDR3 residues: CASSPHVAGDEQYF. For the CDR3, the DNA is TGTGCCAGCAGCCCCCACGTCGCCGGAGACGAGCAGTACTTC. This chain joins TRBV2 and TRBJ2-7; D not certain. The ends were cut back, 6 bases at V and 5 bases at J, with 17 bases in the middle. The CDR3 consists of 14 residues. Germline CDR1 SNHLY, CDR2 FYNNEI.

The chain couples TRBV3-1 to TRBJ2-7, with D perhaps matching TRBD1 or TRBD2 (7 bases each). The J call may be mistaken, given a closer DNA end match to TRBJ2-1. CDR3 size: 17 residues. Germline V CDR1 and CDR2: LGHDT, YNNKEL (reference sequence). The CDR3 loop reads CASSPPARAGGGNEQFF. CDR3 nucleotide sequence: TGTGCCAGCAGCCCCCCGGCCCGGGCAGGGGGGGGCAATGAGCAGTTCTTC.

The chain uses TRBV25-1 and TRBJ2-7; TRBD2 matches 9 bases. Germline V gives CDR1 MGHDK, CDR2 SYGVNS. J lost 7 bases, V lost 4 bases, and 11 bases had no gene match. This CDR3 is built from 15 residues. The CDR3 DNA reads as TGTGCCAGCAGTGCTATAGCGGGAGCTGGGGCAGAGCAGTACTTC. Its translation: CASSAIAGAGAEQYF.

In the case of this clonotype: Since the CDR3 does not end with the conserved phenylalanine or tryptophan, this likely comes from a read error. This chain connects TRBV19 to TRBJ2-7, with no clear D. V was pared by 5 bases and J by 6 bases, with 14 bases between. Germline CDR1 is LNHDA and CDR2 is SQIVND (reference sequence). CDR3 size: 13 residues. CDR3 residues: CASSLGLLSEQYL. CDR3 bases: TGTGCCAGTAGTCTTGGCCTGTTAAGCGAGCAGTACTTA.

This clonotype was seen repeatedly, ten times or more. The rearrangement joins TRBV28 to TRBJ1-2, with D possibly matching TRBD1 (5 bases). The germline V gene has CDR1 MDHEN and CDR2 SYDVKM. There are 10 residues in the CDR3. The V and J ends lost 9 bases and 8 bases respectively, with 10 bases between them. The DNA of the CDR3 is TGTGCCAGTTTTGGGGACGGCTACACCTTC. Its protein product is CASFGDGYTF.

V gene TRBV4-1 combines with J gene TRBJ2-1, with no clear D. Per germline, CDR1 MGHRA and CDR2 YSYEKL. This CDR3 contains 13 residues. V was shortened by 2 bases and J by 6 bases, with 8 bases between the two germline ends. The chain's CDR3 is CASSQLVCNEQFF. The CDR3 DNA sequence: TGCGCCAGCAGCCAACTAGTCTGCAATGAGCAGTTCTTC.

The CDR3 sequence: CASSREKGRWLGSYEQYF. In nucleotides, the CDR3 is TGTGCCAGTTCTAGGGAGAAGGGGAGGTGGCTGGGGTCATACGAGCAGTACTTC. The chain uses TRBV6-1 and TRBJ2-7; the D gene is possibly TRBD2 (6 bases). V was trimmed by 9 bases and J by 4 bases, leaving 31 bases between them. Looked up from germline, CDR1 is MNHNS and CDR2 is SASEGT. CDR3 size: 18 residues.

The chain couples TRBV7-2 to TRBJ2-1; 9 nucleotides agree with TRBD2. The CDR3 runs to 15 residues. Trimming removed 10 bases from V and 9 bases from J; junction bases left unmatched: 16. CDR1 SGHTA and CDR2 FQGNSA come from the germline V gene. CDR3 DNA: TGTGCCACCAGTGACCAAGCGGGAGGACTGTGTGAGCAGTTCTTC. It is translated as CATSDQAGGLCEQFF.

On this clonotype itself: A much larger clone differs by one base, so this may be a read error. The chain joins TRBV27 to TRBJ1-1; D unclear. Germline values: CDR1 MNHEY, CDR2 SMNVEV (reference sequence). The length of the CDR3 is 10 residues. This chain's CDR3 is CASRYVTESF. The CDR3, as DNA: TGTGCCAGCAGATACGTTACAGAGAGCTTT.

Comment on this clonotype: At one end the junction does not follow the germline gene, possibly because of a read error. The chain joins TRBV7-9 to TRBJ2-7; 8 nucleotides line up with TRBD2. The CDR3 has 15 residues. Germline lookup yields CDR1 SEHNR and CDR2 FQNEAQ (reference sequence). DNA of the CDR3: TGTGCCAGCGGCTTTACCCCTGGCGGGAGGATCGGGCAGTACTTC. It encodes CASGFTPGGRIGQYF.

This clonotype was seen ten or more times. The chain's CDR3 is CSAREQGYEQYF. CDR3 DNA: TGCAGTGCTAGAGAGCAGGGGTACGAGCAGTACTTC. The chain links TRBV20-1 to TRBJ2-7; tentative D call: TRBD1 (6 bases). Germline assignment: CDR1 DFQATT and CDR2 SNEGSKA (reference sequence). Trimming stripped 0 bases from V and 4 bases from J, with 7 bases between. The CDR3 extends over 12 amino acids.

Note on this clonotype: The junction departs from the called germline gene at one end, perhaps through a read error. The chain is built from TRBV28 and TRBJ2-1; tentatively, D is TRBD2 (6 bases). CDR3 size: 18 residues. Germline CDR1 reads MDHEN; CDR2 reads SYDVKM. CDR3 residues: CASIKRAAGTGSYNQQFF. The DNA of the CDR3 is TGTGCCAGCATTAAGAGGGCCGCCGGGACTGGATCTTACAATCAGCAGTTCTTC.

V gene TRBV25-1 combines with J gene TRBJ2-5; 7 nucleotides align to TRBD1. The DNA end lines up better with TRBJ2-7; the J call may be wrong. The CDR3 covers 16 residues. CDR1 and CDR2 (germline): MGHDK, SYGVNS. CDR3 loop: CASSDPGTAYLYEQYF. The DNA of the CDR3 is TGTGCCAGCAGTGATCCCGGGACAGCCTACCTCTACGAGCAGTACTTC.

This clonotype was seen repeatedly, ten times or more. The V and J genes are TRBV28 and TRBJ1-5; D gene unclear. This CDR3 spans 14 amino acids. CDR1 and CDR2 from the germline V gene are MDHEN and SYDVKM. With 6 bases removed from V and 6 bases from J, the gap between germline ends came to 15 bases. Here the CDR3 reads CASSLAGDSQPQHF. CDR3 coding DNA: TGTGCCAGCAGCCTGGCTGGGGATAGTCAGCCCCAGCATTTT.

The chain joins TRBV29-1 to TRBJ1-3; TRBD1 agrees at 7 bases. Trimming took 6 bases from V and 7 from J; bases not matched to a gene: 9. The CDR3 length is 13 residues. Germline V gives CDR1 SQVTM, CDR2 ANQGSEA. CDR3 amino acids: CSVAGTVGNTIYF. The CDR3, as DNA: TGCAGCGTAGCCGGGACAGTTGGCAACACCATATATTTT.